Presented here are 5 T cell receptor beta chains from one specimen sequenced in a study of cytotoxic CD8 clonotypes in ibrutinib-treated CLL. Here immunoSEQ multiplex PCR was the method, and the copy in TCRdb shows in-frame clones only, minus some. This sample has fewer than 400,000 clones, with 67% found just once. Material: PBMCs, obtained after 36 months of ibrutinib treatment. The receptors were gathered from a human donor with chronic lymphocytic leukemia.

In nucleotides, the CDR3 is TGTGCCAGCAGCCCCCGGCGGCAGGGAATCGGCTACACCTTC. Its protein is CASSPRRQGIGYTF. The chain employs TRBV5-8 and TRBJ1-2; D perhaps matches TRBD1 (5 bases). V dropped 4 bases and J dropped 8 bases, with 18 bases sitting between them. The CDR3 is made up of 14 amino acids. Looked up from germline, CDR1 is SGHTS and CDR2 is YDEGEE.

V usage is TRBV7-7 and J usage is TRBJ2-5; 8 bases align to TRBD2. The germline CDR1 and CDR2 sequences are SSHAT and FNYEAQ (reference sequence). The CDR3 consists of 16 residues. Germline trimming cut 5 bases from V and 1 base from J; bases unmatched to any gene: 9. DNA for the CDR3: TGTGCCAGCAGCCGAAGCGGGGGCTCCGCCCAAGAGACCCAGTACTTC. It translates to CASSRSGGSAQETQYF.

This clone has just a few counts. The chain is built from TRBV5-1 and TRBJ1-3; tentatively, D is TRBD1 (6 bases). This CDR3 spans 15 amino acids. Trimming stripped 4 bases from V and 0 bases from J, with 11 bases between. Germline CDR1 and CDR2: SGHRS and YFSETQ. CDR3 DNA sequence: TGCGCCAGCAGCCCTGGAGGGGGCTCTGGAAACACCATATATTTT. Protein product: CASSPGGGSGNTIYF.

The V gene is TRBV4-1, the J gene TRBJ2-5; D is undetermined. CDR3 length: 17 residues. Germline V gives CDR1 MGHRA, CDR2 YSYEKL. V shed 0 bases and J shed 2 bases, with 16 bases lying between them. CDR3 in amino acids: CASSQDRSQSWQETQYF. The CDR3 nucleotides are TGCGCCAGCAGCCAAGACCGTTCACAATCATGGCAAGAGACCCAGTACTTC.

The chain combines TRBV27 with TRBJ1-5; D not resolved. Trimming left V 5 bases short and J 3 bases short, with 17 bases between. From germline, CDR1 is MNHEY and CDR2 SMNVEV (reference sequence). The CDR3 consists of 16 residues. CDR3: CASSPSTGRINQPQHF. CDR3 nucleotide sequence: TGTGCCAGCAGTCCGTCCACCGGACGGATCAATCAGCCCCAGCATTTT.